This T cell receptor beta chain was obtained from a study of technical replicates of blood from several donors. The protocol was immunoSEQ multiplex PCR, while the TCRdb copy is restricted to in-frame clones and leaves out a portion. The sample holds 80,000 to 100,000 clones, about 90% seen once. Germline V gene sequence: CDR1 SGHRS, CDR2 YFSETQ. CDR3 size: 13 residues. Trimming removed 4 bases from V and 1 base from J, with 9 bases in between. Source material: T cells isolated from PBMCs. The rearrangement links TRBV5-1 to TRBJ2-7; possible D gene TRBD2, 6 bases. This clonotype was sampled from a human donor in good health. CDR3 residues: CASSAGRSYEQYF. The CDR3, as DNA: TGCGCCAGCAGCGCGGGACGTTCCTACGAGCAGTACTTC.